This TCR beta chain was captured by sequencing in a study of T cells in Graves' hyperthyroidism and ophthalmopathy. Findings and limits, study-wide: Appearing also in blood were most of the thyroid clonotypes expanded above 0.001. In simple terms, a model built on 13 V-J features told ophthalmopathy apart from stable hyperthyroidism.

This CDR3 is built from 13 residues. V was clipped by 4 bases and J by 6 bases, with 12 bases between them. CDR1 is LNHDA and CDR2 is SQIVND in the germline V gene (reference sequence). In this sample, this clonotype turned up many times. What it recognizes is unknown. The CDR3 regions of TCR beta were amplified from RNA transcripts. HTBI primers were used for first-round RT-PCR of the TCR CDR3. Each CDR3 protein gets one entry after TCRdb re-called the multiplex PCR reads with MiXCR. The sample consists of approximately 620,000 distinct CDR3 sequences, 16% of them appearing once. Using around 10 ml of fresh peripheral blood, PBMCs were prepared.

The V gene is TRBV19, the J gene TRBJ1-2; no definite D call. The specimen was blood. The receptor was derived from a woman between 40 and 50 years old with Graves' ophthalmopathy. In nucleotides, the CDR3 is TGTGCCAGTAGTAGTCGGATAGGCCATGGCTACACCTTC. It codes for CASSSRIGHGYTF.